The 15 T cell receptor beta chains below come from one sample, sequenced in a study of blood T cell repertoires in COVID-19. Repertoires were generated with immunoSEQ multiplex PCR, while TCRdb's copy carries only in-frame clones and drops some. The repertoire consists of about 440,000 clones, with around 90% occurring once and the leading ten covering about 2.1%. The sample comprised PBMCs or T cells enriched from blood (not recorded which). All receptors derive from a woman aged 18-29 years with acute COVID-19.

This chain links TRBV2 with TRBJ1-1; 7 nucleotides match TRBD1. Germline CDR1 is SNHLY and CDR2 is FYNNEI. The J segment lost 2 bases and the V segment lost 6 bases, leaving 12 bases of the junction unmatched. This CDR3 has 16 amino acids. The CDR3 protein is CASSALGQRKNTEAFF. For the CDR3, the DNA is TGTGCCAGCAGCGCGCTGGGACAGAGGAAAAACACTGAAGCTTTCTTT.

The rearrangement links TRBV2 to TRBJ1-2; D uncertain. Germline values: CDR1 SNHLY, CDR2 FYNNEI. The V end lost 7 bases, the J end lost 4 bases, and 16 bases lay between the germline ends. This CDR3 is built from 14 residues. CDR3 sequence reads: CASTKDTLGYGYTF. CDR3 coding DNA: TGTGCCAGCACCAAAGACACCCTGGGCTATGGCTACACCTTC.

The V gene is TRBV18, the J gene TRBJ2-1; 10 bases are a match to TRBD1. V trimming: 4 bases; J trimming: 10 bases; junction bases outside the gene matches: 7. The CDR3 runs 14 residues. Germline lookup yields CDR1 KGHSH and CDR2 LQKENI. CDR3 amino acids: CASSLQMTGGEQFF. The CDR3 DNA sequence: TGTGCCAGCTCACTCCAGATGACAGGGGGCGAGCAGTTCTTC.

The V call is TRBV28, the J call TRBJ2-7, with D possibly matching TRBD2 (6 bases). The length of the CDR3 is 15 residues. The V gene's germline CDR1 is MDHEN and CDR2 SYDVKM. V was clipped by 1 base and J by 0 bases, with 10 bases between them. The CDR3 DNA sequence: TGTGCCAGCAGTTTATTGGCGGGACCCTCCTACGAGCAGTACTTC. Its protein product is CASSLLAGPSYEQYF.

The chain uses TRBV7-8 and TRBJ2-7; tentative D call: TRBD2 (6 bases). CDR3 size: 15 residues. Germline CDR1 is SGHVS and CDR2 is FQNEAQ. With 0 bases removed from V and 0 bases from J, the gap between germline ends came to 9 bases. CDR3 sequence: CASSLAGGRSYEQYF. The CDR3 DNA reads TGTGCCAGCAGCTTAGCCGGGGGTCGCTCCTACGAGCAGTACTTC.

The chain employs TRBV18 and TRBJ2-7, with 8 bases fitting TRBD1. The CDR3 totals 16 residues. V lost 3 bases, J lost 2 bases, and 9 bases stayed unmatched. Germline CDR1 reads KGHSH; CDR2 reads LQKENI. CDR3 amino acids: CASSPITGTGTYEQYF. The DNA of the CDR3 is TGTGCCAGCTCACCCATAACCGGGACAGGAACCTACGAGCAGTACTTC.

The table lists this clone with a count of one. J is TRBJ1-4 and V is TRBV2; D not certain. This CDR3 spans 15 amino acids. Looked up from germline, CDR1 is SNHLY and CDR2 is FYNNEI. Trimming left V 7 bases short and J 5 bases short, with 17 bases between. CDR3 loop: CASILNWARNEKLFF. In DNA form, the CDR3 reads TGTGCCAGCATTCTCAACTGGGCCCGGAATGAAAAACTGTTTTTT.

This rearrangement joins TRBV12-5 to TRBJ2-7, with a tentative D call TRBD1 (6 bases). Germline-derived CDR1 and CDR2 are LGHNT and FRNRAP. CDR3 length: 16 amino acids. V lost 0 bases to trimming and J lost 4 bases, with 16 bases between them. CDR3 DNA: TGTGCTAGTGGTTTGGTACTGGGGGCGAATCCGTACGAGCAGTACTTC. It codes for CASGLVLGANPYEQYF. Variable domain in full (rest from reference TRBV12-5 and TRBJ2-7): DARVTQTPRHKVTEMGQEVTMRCQPILGHNTVFWYRQTMMQGLELLAYFRNRAPLDDSGMPKDRFSAEMPDATLATLKIQPSEPRDSAVYFCASGLVLGANPYEQYFGPGTRLTVT.

This clone was picked up a small number of times. The chain has TRBV5-8 and TRBJ1-6; 8 nucleotides agree with TRBD1. The CDR3 covers 14 residues. V shed 4 bases, J shed 10 bases, and the junction held 7 bases outside the gene matches. Germline V CDR1 and CDR2: SGHTS, YDEGEE. CDR3 sequence (DNA): TGTGCCAGCAGCGCCGGACAGGGCCAATCACCCCTCCACTTT. It specifies CASSAGQGQSPLHF.

This chain links TRBV5-1 with TRBJ1-5, with D perhaps TRBD1 (6 bases). This CDR3 has 14 residues. In germline, CDR1 is SGHRS, CDR2 YFSETQ. The ends were cut back, 4 bases at V and 9 bases at J, with 17 bases in the middle. The CDR3 spells CASSPEGGFGPQHF. The CDR3 nucleotides are TGCGCCAGCAGCCCTGAGGGGGGGTTCGGGCCCCAGCATTTT.

The gene calls are TRBV3-1 (or the pseudogene TRBV3-2) and TRBJ2-6; 8 bases are a match to TRBD1. The CDR3 is 17 residues long. The V gene end was trimmed by 4 bases and the J gene end by 2 bases; junction bases not matched to a gene: 7. Germline V gives CDR1 LGHDT, CDR2 YNNKEL (reference sequence). CDR3 in amino acids: CASSPLEQGAGANVLTF. In DNA form, the CDR3 reads TGTGCCAGCAGCCCGTTGGAACAGGGGGCTGGGGCCAACGTCCTGACTTTC.

Worth noting for this clone: Other DNA sequences in this sample translate to the same CDR3. The CDR3 nucleotides are TGTGCCAGCAGTTTATCCGCAGGGGGGAACACTGAAGCTTTCTTT. Translated, it gives CASSLSAGGNTEAFF. V gene TRBV27 combines with J gene TRBJ1-1; 7 bases fit TRBD1. Germline V gene sequence: CDR1 MNHEY, CDR2 SMNVEV (reference sequence). There are 15 residues in the CDR3. Germline trimming cut 0 bases from V and 1 base from J; bases unmatched to any gene: 2.

J is TRBJ1-4 and V is TRBV7-9, with TRBD1 matching 12 bases. V shed 2 bases and J 2 bases; nucleotides not matched to a gene: 6. Germline V CDR1 and CDR2: SEHNR, FQNEAQ (reference sequence). The CDR3 has 18 residues. CDR3 coding DNA: TGTGCCAGCAGCTTAAAGTGGGACAGGGGGCAGACTAATGAAAAACTGTTTTTT. As protein: CASSLKWDRGQTNEKLFF.

CDR3 in DNA: TGTGCCAGCAGCCAAACAGGGGGCTCTGGGGCCAACGTCCTGACTTTC. This gives the protein CASSQTGGSGANVLTF. The chain combines TRBV4-2 with TRBJ2-6; 8 positions agree with TRBD1. The CDR3 runs to 16 residues. CDR1 and CDR2 from the germline V gene are LGHNA and YNFKEQ. The junction had 0 bases not matched to a gene; V was cut back by 2 bases and J by 0 bases.

The V call is TRBV18, the J call TRBJ1-1, with D possibly being TRBD1 (5 bases). The V end was cut by 4 bases, the J end by 1 base, with 10 bases between. The CDR3 contains 14 residues. CDR1 and CDR2 (germline): KGHSH, LQKENI. The CDR3, as DNA: TGTGCCAGCTCACTGCAGGGCGGGAACACTGAAGCTTTCTTT. This translates into CASSLQGGNTEAFF.